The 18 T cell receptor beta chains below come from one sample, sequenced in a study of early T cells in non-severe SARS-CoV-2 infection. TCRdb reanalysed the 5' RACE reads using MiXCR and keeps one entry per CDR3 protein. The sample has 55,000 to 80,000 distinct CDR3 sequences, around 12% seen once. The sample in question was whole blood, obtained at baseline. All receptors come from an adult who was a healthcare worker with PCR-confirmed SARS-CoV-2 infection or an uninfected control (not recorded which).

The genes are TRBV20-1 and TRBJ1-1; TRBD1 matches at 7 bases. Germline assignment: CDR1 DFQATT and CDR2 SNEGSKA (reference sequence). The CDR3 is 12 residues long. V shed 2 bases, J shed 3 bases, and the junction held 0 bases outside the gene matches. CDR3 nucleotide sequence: TGCAGTGCTAGACAGGGGGACACTGAAGCTTTCTTT. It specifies CSARQGDTEAFF.

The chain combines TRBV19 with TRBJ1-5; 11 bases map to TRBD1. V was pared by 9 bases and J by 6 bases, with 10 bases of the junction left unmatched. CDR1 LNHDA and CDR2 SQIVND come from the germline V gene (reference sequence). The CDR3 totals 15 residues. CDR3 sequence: CASTPRTGGPQPQHF. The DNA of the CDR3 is TGTGCCAGCACCCCCCGGACAGGGGGCCCTCAGCCCCAGCATTTT.

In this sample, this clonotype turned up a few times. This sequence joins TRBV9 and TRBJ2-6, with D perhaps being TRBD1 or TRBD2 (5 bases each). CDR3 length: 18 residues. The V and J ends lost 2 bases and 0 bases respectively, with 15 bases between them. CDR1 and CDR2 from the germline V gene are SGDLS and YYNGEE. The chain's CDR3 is CASSVTRDRDSGANVLTF. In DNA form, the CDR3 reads TGTGCCAGCAGCGTCACAAGGGACCGAGACTCTGGGGCCAACGTCCTGACTTTC.

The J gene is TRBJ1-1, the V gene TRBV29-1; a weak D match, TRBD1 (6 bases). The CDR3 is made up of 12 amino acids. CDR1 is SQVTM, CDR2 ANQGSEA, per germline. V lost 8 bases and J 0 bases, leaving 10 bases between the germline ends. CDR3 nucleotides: TGCAGCTCGGGACATATGAACACTGAAGCTTTCTTT. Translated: CSSGHMNTEAFF.

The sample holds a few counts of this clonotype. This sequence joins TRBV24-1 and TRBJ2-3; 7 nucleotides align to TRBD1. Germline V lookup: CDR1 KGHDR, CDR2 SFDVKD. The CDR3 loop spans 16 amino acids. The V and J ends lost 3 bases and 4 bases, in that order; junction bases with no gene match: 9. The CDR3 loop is CATSDMTGMAADTQYF. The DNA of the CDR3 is TGTGCCACCAGTGATATGACAGGGATGGCGGCAGATACGCAGTATTTT.

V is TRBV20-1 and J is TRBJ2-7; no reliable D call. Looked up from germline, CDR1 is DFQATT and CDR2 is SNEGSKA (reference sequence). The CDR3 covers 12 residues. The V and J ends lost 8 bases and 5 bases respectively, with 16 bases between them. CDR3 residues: CSCSGQGNEQYF. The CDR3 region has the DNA TGCAGTTGCTCCGGGCAAGGTAACGAGCAGTACTTC.

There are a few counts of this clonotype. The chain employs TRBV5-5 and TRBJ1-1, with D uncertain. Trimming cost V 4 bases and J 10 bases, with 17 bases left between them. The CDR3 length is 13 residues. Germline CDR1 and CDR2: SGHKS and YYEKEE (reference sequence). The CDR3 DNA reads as TGTGCCAGCAGCCTACCGGGCAGCGACTTAGCTTTCTTT. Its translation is CASSLPGSDLAFF.

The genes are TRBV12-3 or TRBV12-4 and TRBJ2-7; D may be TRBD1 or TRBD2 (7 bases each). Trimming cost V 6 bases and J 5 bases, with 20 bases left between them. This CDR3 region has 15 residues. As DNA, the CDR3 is TGTGCCAGCAGCGCCTTGGCGACAGGGAGGGACGAGCAGTACTTC. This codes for CASSALATGRDEQYF.

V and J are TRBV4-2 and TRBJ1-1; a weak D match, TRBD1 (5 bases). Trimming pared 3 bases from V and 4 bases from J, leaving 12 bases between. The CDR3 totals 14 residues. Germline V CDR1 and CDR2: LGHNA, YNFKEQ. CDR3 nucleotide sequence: TGTGCCAGCAGCCATACACAGGCGGGCACTGAAGCTTTCTTT. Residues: CASSHTQAGTEAFF.

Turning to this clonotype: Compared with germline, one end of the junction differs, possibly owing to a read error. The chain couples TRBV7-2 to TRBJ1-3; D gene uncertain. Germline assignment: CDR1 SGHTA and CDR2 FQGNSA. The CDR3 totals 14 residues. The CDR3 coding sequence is TGTGCCAGCAGCCTAGCGTCCAGTGGAAACACCATATATTTT. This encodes CASSLASSGNTIYF.

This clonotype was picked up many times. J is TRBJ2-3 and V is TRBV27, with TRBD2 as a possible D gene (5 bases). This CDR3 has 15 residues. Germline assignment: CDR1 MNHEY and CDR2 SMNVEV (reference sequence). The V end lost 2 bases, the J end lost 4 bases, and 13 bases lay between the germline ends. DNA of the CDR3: TGTGCCAGCAGTTTAAAGAGGGTTCGCCCAGATACGCAGTATTTT. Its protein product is CASSLKRVRPDTQYF.

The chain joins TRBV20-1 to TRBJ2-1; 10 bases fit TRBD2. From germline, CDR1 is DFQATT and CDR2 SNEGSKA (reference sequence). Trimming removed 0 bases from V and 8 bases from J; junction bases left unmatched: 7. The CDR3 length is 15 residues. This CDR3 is CSARDRSGGAHEQFF. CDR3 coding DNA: TGCAGTGCTAGAGATCGGAGCGGGGGGGCCCATGAGCAGTTCTTC.

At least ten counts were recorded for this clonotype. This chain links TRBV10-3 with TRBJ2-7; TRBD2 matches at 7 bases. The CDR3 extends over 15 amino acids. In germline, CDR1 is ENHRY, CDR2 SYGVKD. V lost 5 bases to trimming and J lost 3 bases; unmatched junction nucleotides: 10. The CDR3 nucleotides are TGTGCCATCAGTTCCGTTACTAGCGAGGTCTACGAGCAGTACTTC. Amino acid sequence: CAISSVTSEVYEQYF.

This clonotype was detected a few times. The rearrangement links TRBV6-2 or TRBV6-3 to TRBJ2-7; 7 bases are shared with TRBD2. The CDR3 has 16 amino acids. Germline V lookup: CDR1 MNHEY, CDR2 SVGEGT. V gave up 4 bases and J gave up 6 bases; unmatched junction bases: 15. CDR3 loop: CASSSQWGGTPSEQYF. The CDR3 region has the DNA TGTGCCAGCAGTTCGCAGTGGGGGGGGACCCCCTCCGAGCAGTACTTC.

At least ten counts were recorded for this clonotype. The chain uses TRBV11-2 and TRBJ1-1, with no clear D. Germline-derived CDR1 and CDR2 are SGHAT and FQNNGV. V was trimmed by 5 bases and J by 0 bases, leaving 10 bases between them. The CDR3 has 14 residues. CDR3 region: CASSRQGLNTEAFF. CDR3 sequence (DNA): TGTGCCAGCAGCCGACAAGGCCTGAACACTGAAGCTTTCTTT.

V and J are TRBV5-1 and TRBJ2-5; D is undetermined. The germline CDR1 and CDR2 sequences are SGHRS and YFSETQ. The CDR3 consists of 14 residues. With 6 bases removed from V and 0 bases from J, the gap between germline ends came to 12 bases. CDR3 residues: CASTQSPHQETQYF. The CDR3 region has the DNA TGCGCCAGCACGCAGTCCCCACACCAAGAGACCCAGTACTTC.

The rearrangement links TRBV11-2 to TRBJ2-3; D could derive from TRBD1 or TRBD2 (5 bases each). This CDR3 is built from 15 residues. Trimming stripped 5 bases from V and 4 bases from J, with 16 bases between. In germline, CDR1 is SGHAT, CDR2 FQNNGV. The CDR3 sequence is CASSPLPRGADTQYF. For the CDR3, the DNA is TGTGCCAGCAGCCCCCTACCGCGAGGGGCAGATACGCAGTATTTT.

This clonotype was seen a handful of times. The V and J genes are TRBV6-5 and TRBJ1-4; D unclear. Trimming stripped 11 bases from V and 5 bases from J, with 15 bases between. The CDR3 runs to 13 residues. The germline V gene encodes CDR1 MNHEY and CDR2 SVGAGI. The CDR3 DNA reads TGTGCCTGTCAGAGAGGGCCAAATGAAAAACTGTTTTTT. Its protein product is CACQRGPNEKLFF.